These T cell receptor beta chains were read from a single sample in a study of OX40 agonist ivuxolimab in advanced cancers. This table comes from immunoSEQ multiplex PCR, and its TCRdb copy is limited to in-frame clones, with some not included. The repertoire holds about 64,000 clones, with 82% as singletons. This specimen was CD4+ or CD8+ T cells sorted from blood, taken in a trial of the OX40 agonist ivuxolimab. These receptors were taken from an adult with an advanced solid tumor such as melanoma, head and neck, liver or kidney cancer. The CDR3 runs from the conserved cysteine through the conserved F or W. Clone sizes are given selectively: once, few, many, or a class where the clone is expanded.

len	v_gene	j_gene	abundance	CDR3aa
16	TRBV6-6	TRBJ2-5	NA	CASSYSVGQGGETQYF
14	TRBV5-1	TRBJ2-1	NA	CASNPGDVANEQFF
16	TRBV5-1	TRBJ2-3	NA	CASSSLAGGITDTQYF
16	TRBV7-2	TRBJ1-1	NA	CASSAGLAIMNTEAFF
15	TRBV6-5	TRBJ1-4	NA	CASSYSQRSNEKLFF
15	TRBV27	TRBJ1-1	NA	CASSLSKRQNTEAFF
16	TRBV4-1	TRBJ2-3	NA	CASSERTSGSGDTQYF
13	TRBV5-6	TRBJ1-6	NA	CASSLGRWPPLHF
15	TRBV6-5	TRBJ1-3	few	CASRLGGVSGNTIYF
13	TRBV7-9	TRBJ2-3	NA	CASGDLGTDTQYF
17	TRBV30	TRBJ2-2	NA	CAWSTGTGIVGSGELFF
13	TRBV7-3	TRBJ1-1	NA	CASRLTVLTEAFF
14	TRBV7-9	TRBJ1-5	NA	CASSLGDRNQPQHF
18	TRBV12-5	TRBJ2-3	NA	CASGLASSGSGGTDTQYF
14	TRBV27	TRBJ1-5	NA	CASSPQGRNQPQHF
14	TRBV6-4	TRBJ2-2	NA	CASSDSWNTGELFF
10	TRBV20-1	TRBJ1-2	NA	CSASNYGYTF
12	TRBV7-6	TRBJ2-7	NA	CASSFAGYEQYF
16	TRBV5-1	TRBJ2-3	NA	CASSNLAGGSTDTQYF
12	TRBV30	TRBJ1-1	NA	CAWSQNGAEAFF
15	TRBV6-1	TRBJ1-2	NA	CASSEGRVSNYGYTF
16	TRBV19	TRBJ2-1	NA	CASSTDRSGSYNEQFF
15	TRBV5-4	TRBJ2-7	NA	CASSTRIEKNREQYF